The T cell receptor (beta chain) under discussion was sequenced for a study of Graves' ophthalmopathy and Graves' hyperthyroidism. Germline loops: CDR1 LNHDA, CDR2 SQIVND (reference sequence). V was shortened by 3 bases and J by 8 bases, with 16 bases between the two germline ends. The CDR3 is 14 amino acids. Amplification of the TCR beta CDR3 regions used RNA transcripts (as template). HTBI primers were employed in first-round RT-PCR, then a second-round multiplex PCR followed. TCRdb re-called the multiplex PCR reads with MiXCR, one entry per CDR3 protein. The data contain 350,000 or so distinct CDR3 sequences, around a sixth of them singletons.

The material sequenced was peripheral blood. The TCR comes from an adult man with Graves' ophthalmopathy. The chain employs TRBV19 and TRBJ1-1; D not certain. CDR3 nucleotide sequence: TGTGCCAGTAGTATGAGCCTACGCGGTGACGAAGCTTTCTTT. Protein sequence: CASSMSLRGDEAFF.